This T cell receptor (beta chain) appears in the sequencing data of a study of T cells in narcolepsy. Broader study findings: Autoreactive clonotypes reportedly recurred in blood of same and different patients, not controls.

About this clone itself: Its antigen is currently unknown.

CDR1 is SGHTA, CDR2 FQGNSA, per germline. The CDR3 covers 14 residues. Trimming removed 5 bases at V and 5 bases at J, with 15 bases between. Clones were read by immunoSEQ multiplex PCR, and TCRdb kept only the in-frame ones, dropping some. The data show about 22,000 clones, around 80% seen once. The V gene is TRBV7-2, the J gene TRBJ2-5; D unresolved. The sequenced material came from memory (CD45RA-) CD4+ T cells from blood. The clonotype was recovered from a human donor in good health. The CDR3 nucleotides read TGTGCCAGCAGCACCCGCCTGGGGTCTGAGACCCAGTACTTC. Translation: CASSTRLGSETQYF.